The 22 T cell receptor beta chains below were found in one sample sequenced in a study of T cell responses to AZD1222 COVID-19 vaccine. The data were produced by immunoSEQ multiplex PCR, yet TCRdb's version contains in-frame clones alone and is incomplete. The table has some 79,000 clones, less than 85% seen once; the top ten hold less than 50%. The sample in question was peripheral blood, obtained 28 days after the second AZD1222 dose. These receptors were collected from an adult who received the AZD1222 COVID-19 vaccine.

The rearrangement uses TRBV5-8 and TRBJ1-5; D not resolved. The CDR3 sequence is 13 residues long. Germline V lookup: CDR1 SGHTS, CDR2 YDEGEE. V gave up 5 bases and J gave up 6 bases, with 12 bases separating them. The CDR3 DNA reads as TGTGCCAGCAGGGCGGACTGGTCTCAGCCCCAGCATTTT. This encodes CASRADWSQPQHF.

The rearrangement uses TRBV7-8 and TRBJ2-1; 8 bases line up with TRBD2. J was trimmed by 8 bases and V by 5 bases; bases with no gene match: 8. The length of the CDR3 is 14 residues. The V gene's germline CDR1 is SGHVS and CDR2 FQNEAQ. This CDR3 reads CASSGYPRGDEQFF. CDR3 nucleotide sequence: TGTGCCAGCAGCGGGTACCCGCGGGGGGATGAGCAGTTCTTC.

The V and J genes are TRBV19 and TRBJ1-6; no clear D gene. Germline V gene lookup returns CDR1 LNHDA and CDR2 SQIVND (reference sequence). V lost 3 bases and J lost 4, with 13 bases in between. The CDR3 runs to 16 residues. CDR3 sequence reads: CASSMAGGTYNSPLHF. The CDR3 DNA follows: TGTGCCAGTAGTATGGCCGGCGGCACTTATAATTCACCCCTCCACTTT.

The chain uses TRBV6-2 or TRBV6-3 and TRBJ2-2; no definite D call. In germline, CDR1 is MNHEY, CDR2 SVGEGT. The CDR3 is 13 amino acids. The V and J ends lost 1 base and 7 bases respectively, with 7 bases between them. CDR3 protein: CASSYLGGGELFF. The CDR3 nucleotides read TGTGCCAGCAGTTACTTGGGTGGCGGGGAGCTGTTTTTT.

This chain connects TRBV4-1 to TRBJ1-5; no reliable D call. Germline values: CDR1 MGHRA, CDR2 YSYEKL. This CDR3 has 13 residues. V lost 0 bases and J lost 3, with 3 bases in between. The CDR3 bases are TGCGCCAGCAGCCAAGACCCCAATCAGCCCCAGCATTTT. This translates into CASSQDPNQPQHF.

The chain recombines TRBV4-2 with TRBJ2-2; 7 bases agree with TRBD2. Trimming cost V 0 bases and J 6 bases; bases outside gene matches: 4. Per germline, CDR1 LGHNA and CDR2 YNFKEQ. This CDR3 is built from 15 residues. This chain's CDR3 is CASSQDFGGSGELFF. The CDR3 DNA sequence: TGTGCCAGCAGCCAAGATTTCGGGGGGTCCGGGGAGCTGTTTTTT.

In its sample, this clone was seen a few times. This sequence joins TRBV25-1 and TRBJ2-2; D unresolved. The germline gives CDR1 MGHDK, CDR2 SYGVNS. The V gene lost 2 bases and the J gene lost 6 bases, with 7 bases spanning the gap. The CDR3 contains 13 residues. CDR3 amino acids: CASSEDLSGELFF. The CDR3 nucleotides are TGTGCCAGCAGTGAAGACCTGTCCGGGGAGCTGTTTTTT.

This clone has only one observation. This rearrangement joins TRBV7-9 to TRBJ2-5, with D hard to call. Trimming took 6 bases from V and 5 from J, leaving 16 bases between them. The V gene's germline CDR1 is SEHNR and CDR2 FQNEAQ (reference sequence). This CDR3 spans 14 amino acids. The CDR3: CASSSPTGMETQYF. CDR3 coding DNA: TGTGCCAGCAGTTCCCCGACTGGAATGGAGACCCAGTACTTC. The full variable domain, rest sourced from reference TRBV7-9 and TRBJ2-5, is DTGVSQNPRHKITKRGQNVTFRCDPISEHNRLYWYRQTLGQGPEFLTYFQNEAQLEKSRLLSDRFSAERPKGSFSTLEIQRTEQGDSAMYLCASSSPTGMETQYFGPGTRLLVL.

The chain is built from TRBV15 and TRBJ1-1; D unclear. Trimming removed 1 base from V and 7 bases from J, with 16 bases in between. This CDR3 is built from 15 residues. Germline V lookup: CDR1 LNHNV, CDR2 YYDKDF (reference sequence). CDR3 bases: TGTGCCACCAGCAGAGCGAGTGGGTCCTTCGATGAAGCTTTCTTT. Translated, it gives CATSRASGSFDEAFF.

In regard to this clone: One end of the junction does not line up with germline, which may come from a read error. V is TRBV28 and J is TRBJ2-7; D assignment may be TRBD1 or TRBD2 (6 bases each). There are 16 residues in the CDR3. The V gene's germline CDR1 is MDHEN and CDR2 SYDVKM. As DNA, the CDR3 is TGTGCCACCAGTCCCCGGGGGCGGAGGCCAGACCACGAGCAGTACTTC. Its protein product is CATSPRGRRPDHEQYF. The whole variable domain, remainder taken from reference TRBV28 and TRBJ2-7, is DVKVTQSSRYLVKRTGEKVFLECVQDMDHENMFWYRQDPGLGLRLIYFSYDVKMKEKGDIPEGYSVSREKKERFSLILESASTNQTSMYLCATSPRGRRPDHEQYFGPGTRLTVT.

The chain combines TRBV19 with TRBJ2-7, with D perhaps matching TRBD1 (6 bases). Trimming removed 6 bases at V and 3 bases at J, with 12 bases between. The CDR3 runs 13 residues. CDR1 LNHDA and CDR2 SQIVND come from the germline V gene (reference sequence). CDR3 sequence reads: CASSLRDNYEQYF. The CDR3 coding sequence is TGTGCCAGTAGCCTCCGGGACAACTACGAGCAGTACTTC.

The CDR3: CASSQSWRTDTQYF. Written as DNA, the CDR3 is TGTGCCAGCTCCCAAAGTTGGCGCACAGATACGCAGTATTTT. The chain uses TRBV18 and TRBJ2-3; D gene unclear. Trimming shortened V by 6 bases and J by 1 base, and 11 bases separated the two germline ends. The CDR3 contains 14 residues. Germline CDR1 and CDR2: KGHSH and LQKENI.

The chain employs TRBV7-9 and TRBJ2-1, with D possibly matching TRBD2 (6 bases). The CDR3 has 17 residues. CDR1 is SEHNR, CDR2 FQNEAQ, per germline (reference sequence). The ends were cut back, 1 base at V and 0 bases at J, with 13 bases in the middle. The CDR3 reads CASSLVSSASSYNEQFF. DNA for the CDR3: TGTGCCAGCAGCTTAGTCTCTAGCGCGAGCTCCTACAATGAGCAGTTCTTC.

CDR3 in DNA: TGTGCCTGGAGTATCGGACAGGGGGTCAATGAGCAGTTCTTC. It yields the protein CAWSIGQGVNEQFF. The rearrangement joins TRBV30 to TRBJ2-1; 10 bases line up with TRBD1. J lost 6 bases, V lost 2 bases, and 4 bases had no gene match. This CDR3 has 14 residues. Germline V gene sequence: CDR1 GTSNPN, CDR2 SVGIG (reference sequence).

The chain is built from TRBV14 and TRBJ2-1; 10 bases map to TRBD2. CDR1 and CDR2 from the germline V gene are SGHDN and FVKESK. Losses at the gene ends were 2 bases for V and 4 bases for J; bases not matched to a gene: 5. The CDR3 has 16 residues. CDR3 amino acids: CASSQTGLAVYNEQFF. As DNA, the CDR3 is TGTGCCAGCAGCCAAACCGGACTAGCGGTTTACAATGAGCAGTTCTTC.

This clone was observed a single time. The rearrangement uses TRBV6-2 or TRBV6-3 and TRBJ2-3, with TRBD2 matching 9 bases. The CDR3 loop spans 16 amino acids. Germline CDR1 reads MNHEY; CDR2 reads SVGEGT. The V and J ends lost 4 bases and 6 bases, in that order; junction bases with no gene match: 11. CDR3 protein: CASSSYSGSGPDTQYF. For the CDR3, the DNA is TGTGCCAGCAGTTCCTATAGCGGGAGTGGTCCGGATACGCAGTATTTT.

The chain is built from TRBV27 and TRBJ2-3; D is ambiguous. Trimming pared 2 bases from V and 2 bases from J, leaving 8 bases between. The CDR3 totals 14 residues. CDR1 and CDR2 from the germline V gene are MNHEY and SMNVEV (reference sequence). The CDR3 is CASSLKQLTDTQYF. For the CDR3, the DNA is TGTGCCAGCAGTTTAAAGCAGCTCACAGATACGCAGTATTTT.

V is TRBV19 and J is TRBJ1-5, with 9 bases aligning to TRBD1. V shed 1 base and J 3 bases; nucleotides not matched to a gene: 4. Germline CDR1 and CDR2: LNHDA and SQIVND (reference sequence). The CDR3 has 16 amino acids. This CDR3 is CASSIGGQGYNQPQHF. The CDR3 coding sequence is TGTGCCAGTAGTATAGGGGGACAGGGTTACAATCAGCCCCAGCATTTT.

The chain uses TRBV6-5 and TRBJ2-1; 8 positions agree with TRBD1. V lost 2 bases, J lost 14 bases, and 11 bases stayed unmatched. The CDR3 consists of 14 residues. Germline CDR1 reads MNHEY; CDR2 reads SVGAGI. DNA of the CDR3: TGTGCCAGCAGTTACGGACAGGGTTTAGGGAAGGAGTTCTTC. Translating gives CASSYGQGLGKEFF.

V gene TRBV5-4 combines with J gene TRBJ1-4; TRBD1 aligns across 7 bases. The CDR3 length is 14 residues. Unmatched junction bases numbered 7, after V lost 4 bases and J lost 7 bases. Germline CDR1 SGHNT, CDR2 YYREEE (reference sequence). The CDR3 here is CASSQQGRREKLFF. The CDR3 DNA reads as TGTGCCAGCAGCCAACAGGGGCGACGTGAAAAACTGTTTTTT.

This sequence joins TRBV2 and TRBJ2-5; 8 positions match TRBD2. The CDR3 spans 15 residues. Per germline, CDR1 SNHLY and CDR2 FYNNEI. V trimming: 4 bases; J trimming: 0 bases; junction bases outside the gene matches: 4. In DNA form, the CDR3 reads TGTGCCAGCAGTGGATTAGCGGGGTACCAAGAGACCCAGTACTTC. As protein: CASSGLAGYQETQYF. Full variable domain (missing parts from reference TRBV2 and TRBJ2-5): EPEVTQTPSHQVTQMGQEVILRCVPISNHLYFYWYRQILGQKVEFLVSFYNNEISEKSEIFDDQFSVERPDGSNFTLKIRSTKLEDSAMYFCASSGLAGYQETQYFGPGTRLLVL.

The genes are TRBV28 and TRBJ2-5; tentatively, D is TRBD2 (5 bases). Germline CDR1 reads MDHEN; CDR2 reads SYDVKM. This CDR3 spans 14 amino acids. The ends were cut back, 2 bases at V and 5 bases at J, with 12 bases in the middle. CDR3 bases: TGTGCCAGCAGTTTAAGGGAAAGGGAGGAGACCCAGTACTTC. Protein product: CASSLREREETQYF.